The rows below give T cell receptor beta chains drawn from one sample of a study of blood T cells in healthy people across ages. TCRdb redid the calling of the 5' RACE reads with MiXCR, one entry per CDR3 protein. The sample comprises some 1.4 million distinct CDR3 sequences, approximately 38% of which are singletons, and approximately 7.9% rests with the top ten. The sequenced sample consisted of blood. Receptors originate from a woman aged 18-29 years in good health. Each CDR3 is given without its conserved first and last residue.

ASTLDLLYGYT	TRBJ1-2	TRBV2
AISEVGTGRYGYT	TRBJ1-2	TRBV10-3
ASSFLQGRDTQY	TRBJ2-3	TRBV11-2
SVIRDPRGPSGANVLT	TRBJ2-6	TRBV29-1
SARRASQCTNYGYT	TRBJ1-2	TRBV20-1
AGYSGDHTGELF	TRBJ2-2	TRBV6-6
AISPSPAEQY	TRBJ2-7	TRBV10-3
AWSSGRATHYEQY	-	TRBV30
ASSFEETNEKLF	TRBJ1-4	TRBV7-3
AIRGTHREQF	TRBJ2-1	TRBV10-3
ASSLLTSAQETQY	TRBJ2-5	TRBV5-1
ASSLFSGASSYNEQF	TRBJ2-1	TRBV5-1
ASSVGQGLYYGYT	TRBJ1-2	TRBV9
ASSERVSANTEAF	TRBJ1-1	TRBV6-1
ASSGTYTDTRY	TRBJ2-3	TRBV19
ASTGRTGVSNQPQH	TRBJ1-5	TRBV28
SVDRDAEAF	TRBJ1-1	TRBV29-1
SVVTGALGEQY	TRBJ2-7	TRBV29-1
ASSENSWGPANIQY	TRBJ2-4	TRBV11-2
ANPLVGAGYT	TRBJ1-2	TRBV7-9
SANSGTGVPWEQY	TRBJ2-5	TRBV20-1
ASSPWTAASTDTQY	TRBJ2-3	TRBV19
ASSLSGIYGDTGELF	TRBJ2-2	TRBV7-3
ASSPRRVATNEKLF	TRBJ1-4	TRBV7-9
ASTSGSSEQY	-	TRBV7-6
ASRLTGSNYGYT	TRBJ1-2	TRBV21-1
SVEDLGSSGNTIY	TRBJ1-3	TRBV29-1
ASSRTSGVLETQY	TRBJ2-5	TRBV28
SARVGLAATDTQY	TRBJ2-3	TRBV20-1
ATRTGFNEQY	TRBJ2-7	TRBV6-5
ASSGGGPDCT	TRBJ1-2	TRBV28
ASSQRTSGRDSSYEQY	TRBJ2-7	TRBV4-1
ASKEDVGNYGYT	TRBJ1-2	TRBV19
ASSSPTGRSGANVLT	TRBJ2-6	TRBV6-2/TRBV6-3
SARPAANQPQH	TRBJ1-5	TRBV20-1
ASSPTSLEQY	TRBJ2-7	TRBV11-2
ASSLVLGELF	TRBJ2-2	TRBV7-8
ASSSDRGRDTQY	TRBJ2-3	TRBV11-1